This TCR beta chain was sequenced in a study of blood T cells in healthy people across ages. Study results and limitations: With donor CMV status unknown, expanded clonotype changes were possibly confounded.

V lost 1 base to trimming and J lost 1 base; unmatched junction nucleotides: 3. Per germline, CDR1 SGHAT and CDR2 FQNNGV. This CDR3 spans 15 amino acids. A few counts support this clonotype. Its antigen is still unknown. The use of a sample-barcoded 5' primer and a J-beta primer mix characterized a second PCR of roughly 6 to 12 cycles. Researchers report that each sample yielded at least 3 million CDR3-containing paired-end reads. TCRdb independently ran MiXCR on the 5' RACE reads; one entry per CDR3 protein. This sample has roughly 1.6 million distinct CDR3 sequences; approximately 32% occur once, and the top ten carry approximately 10%. Healthy Russian Caucasian donors spanned ages about 6 to 100 years.

The sequenced material came from blood. The chain recombines TRBV11-2 with TRBJ1-1, with 7 bases lining up with TRBD1. The receptor's source is a woman between 25 and 40 years old in good health. The CDR3 loop reads CASSLVGQENTEAFF. CDR3 DNA: TGTGCCAGCAGCTTAGTCGGACAGGAGAACACTGAAGCTTTCTTT.